A selection of T cell receptor delta chains follows, all from one sample in a study of gamma-delta T cells after stem cell transplantation. TCRdb re-called the RT-PCR reads via CATT. The table includes 990 or so delta-chain clones, around 13% detected once. The sequenced sample was gamma-delta T cells. The receptor set was obtained from a human donor. It is not recorded whose cells these are; they may come from a transplant donor. Each CDR3 is given with its conserved first and last residue. A D gene is named only where the DNA matches it firmly. A row's size may be missing; if present it is once, few, many or a size class.

clone_size,v_call,j_call,d_call,cdr3_aa,cdr3_nt
.,TRDV2,TRDJ1,.,CACSGLGIEYTDKLIF,TGTGCCTGTTCCGGGTTAGGGATAGAGTACACCGATAAACTCATCTTT
.,TRDV2,TRDJ1,TRDD3,CACDLLGDTRYTDKLIF,TGTGCCTGTGACCTACTGGGGGATACGCGGTACACCGATAAACTCATCTTT
few,TRDV2,TRDJ1,.,CACDRLGSYTDKLIF,TGTGCCTGTGACAGACTGGGTTCCTACACCGATAAACTCATCTTT
.,TRDV2,TRDJ3,TRDD3,CACDTGPWGLISCDNRPMFF,TGTGCCTGTGACACCGGTCCCTGGGGGTTGATCTCCTGTGACAACCGCCCGATGTTTTTC
few,TRDV2,TRDJ1,TRDD3,CACDSLSGGYASTDKLIF,TGTGCCTGTGACTCTCTCTCTGGGGGATACGCGAGCACCGATAAACTCATCTTT
large,TRDV2,TRDJ1,TRDD3,CACDTVELGDRNTDKLIF,TGTGCCTGTGACACCGTAGAGCTGGGGGACCGCAACACCGATAAACTCATCTTT
large,TRDV2,TRDJ1,TRDD3,CACDKLGARRTDKLIF,TGTGCCTGTGACAAACTGGGGGCCCGTAGAACCGATAAACTCATCTTT
.,TRDV2,TRDJ1,TRDD3,CACDTVTGGYAGNTDKLIF,TGTGCCTGTGACACCGTTACTGGGGGATACGCGGGGAACACCGATAAACTCATCTTT
few,TRDV3,TRDJ1,TRDD3,CAFRMASPARYGRLLGVHTDKLIF,TGTGCCTTTCGAATGGCTTCTCCCGCCCGTTACGGACGTCTACTGGGGGTTCACACCGATAAACTCATCTTT
.,TRDV2,TRDJ3,.,CACDIPGDISWDTRQMFF,TGTGCCTGTGACATACCGGGGGACATCTCCTGGGACACCCGACAGATGTTTTTC
.,TRDV2,TRDJ3,.,CACDTLDPSSWDTRQMFF,TGTGCCTGTGACACACTCGACCCGAGCTCCTGGGACACCCGACAGATGTTTTTC
.,TRDV3,TRDJ1,TRDD3,CAFIASHWGIAVFWTDKLIF,TGTGCCTTTATAGCGTCACACTGGGGGATAGCGGTCTTCTGGACCGATAAACTCATCTTT
medium-sized,TRDV2,TRDJ1,.,CACDTVLVEGGTDKLIF,TGTGCCTGTGACACCGTCCTGGTTGAAGGTGGTACCGATAAACTCATCTTT
few,TRDV2,TRDJ1,.,CACDTVGDADKLIF,TGTGCCTGTGACACTGTCGGCGACGCCGATAAACTCATCTTT
few,TRDV2,TRDJ3,TRDD3,CACDSTGGYSWDTRQMFF,TGTGCCTGTGACAGTACTGGGGGATACTCCTGGGACACCCGACAGATGTTTTTC
.,TRDV2,TRDJ1,.,CACDTVGGGPNDKLIF,TGTGCCTGTGACACCGTCGGGGGTGGCCCCAACGATAAACTCATCTTT
few,TRDV1,TRDJ1,TRDD3,CALGELWFPPGGYTDKLIF,TGTGCTCTTGGGGAACTATGGTTCCCACCCGGGGGATACACCGATAAACTCATCTTT
large,TRDV2,TRDJ1,TRDD3,CACDPVLGKPTDKLIF,TGTGCCTGTGACCCAGTACTGGGGAAGCCGACCGATAAACTCATCTTT
few,TRDV2,TRDJ1,TRDD3,CACDHMMGDLRCTDKLIF,TGTGCCTGTGACCATATGATGGGGGATCTTCGGTGCACCGATAAACTCATCTTT
few,TRDV2,TRDJ1,TRDD3,CACDPLLGDYTDKLIF,TGTGCCTGTGACCCCCTACTGGGGGACTACACCGATAAACTCATCTTT
.,TRDV2,TRDJ1,TRDD3,CACDTVGGYDVYTDKLIF,TGTGCCTGTGACACCGTTGGGGGATACGATGTTTACACCGATAAACTCATCTTT
large,TRDV2,TRDJ1,.,CACDPVLVPSNMEPKLIF,TGTGCCTGTGACCCAGTACTGGTGCCATCCAATATGGAACCTAAACTCATCTTT
few,TRDV2,TRDJ1,TRDD3,CACDTLVLGDYTDKLIF,TGTGCCTGTGACACACTCGTACTGGGGGACTACACCGATAAACTCATCTTT
few,TRDV1,TRDJ1,.,CALGEDIGTFPLVLGLYTDKLIF,TGTGCTCTTGGGGAGGACATAGGGACCTTCCCCCTAGTACTGGGGCTTTACACCGATAAACTCATCTTT
.,TRDV2,TRDJ3,TRDD3,CACDSATLGVPSSWDTRQMFF,TGTGCCTGTGACTCGGCGACACTGGGGGTCCCCAGCTCCTGGGACACCCGACAGATGTTTTTC
.,TRDV3,TRDJ1,.,CALSFLRVLGDGGYTDKLIF,TGTGCCCTCTCCTTCCTACGCGTACTGGGGGATGGGGGTTACACCGATAAACTCATCTTT
few,TRDV2,TRDJ1,TRDD3,CACDTVLGTYTDKLIF,TGTGCCTGTGACACCGTACTGGGGACGTACACCGATAAACTCATCTTT
.,TRDV2,TRDJ2,TRDD3,CACDTVLGDTERALTAQLFF,TGTGCCTGTGACACCGTATTGGGGGATACGGAGAGGGCTTTGACAGCACAACTCTTCTTT
medium-sized,TRDV3,TRDJ1,TRDD3,CAFTRWGIFTHDKLIF,TGTGCCTTTACTAGGTGGGGGATATTTACTCACGATAAACTCATCTTT
.,TRDV2,TRDJ3,TRDD3,CACDILGDTSWDTRQMFF,TGTGCCTGTGACATACTGGGGGATACCTCCTGGGACACCCGACAGATGTTTTTC
few,TRDV2,TRDJ2,.,CACDLLSGDHLTAQLFF,TGTGCCTGTGACCTCCTTAGTGGGGATCATTTGACAGCACAACTCTTCTTT
few,TRDV2,TRDJ3,TRDD3,CACDKLGDTNPEPWDTRQMFF,TGTGCCTGTGACAAACTGGGGGACACCAACCCGGAGCCCTGGGACACCCGACAGATGTTTTTC
.,TRDV2,TRDJ1,TRDD3,CACDTASNLGDTAGYTDKLIF,TGTGCCTGTGACACCGCTTCCAATCTGGGGGATACCGCGGGGTACACCGATAAACTCATCTTT
large,TRDV2,TRDJ1,TRDD3,CACDTLSILGDYTDKLIF,TGTGCCTGTGACACCCTCTCGATACTGGGGGACTACACCGATAAACTCATCTTT
.,TRDV2,TRDJ1,TRDD3,CACDNLLGDNTDKLIF,TGTGCCTGTGATAATTTACTGGGGGATAACACCGATAAACTCATCTTT
.,TRDV2,TRDJ1,TRDD3,CACDTVSGGYGLYTDKLIF,TGTGCCTGTGACACGGTTTCTGGGGGATACGGACTGTACACCGATAAACTCATCTTT
.,TRDV2,TRDJ1,.,CACDTVSELHTDKLIF,TGTGCCTGTGACACGGTGTCAGAGCTTCACACCGATAAACTCATCTTT
large,TRDV3,TRDJ1,TRDD2,CAFFPLPVDDKLIF,TGTGCCTTTTTCCCCCTTCCTGTCGACGATAAACTCATCTTT
.,TRDV2,TRDJ1,.,CACDPIPVYGETDKLIF,TGTGCCTGTGATCCGATTCCTGTATACGGGGAAACCGATAAACTCATCTTT
few,TRDV2,TRDJ3,TRDD3,CACNTGPWGLISCDSRPMIF,TGTGCCTGTAACACCGGTCCCTGGGGGTTGATCTCCTGTGACAGCCGCCCGATGATTTTC
few,TRDV1,TRDJ1,.,CALGEYPRMYTDKLIF,TGTGCTCTTGGGGAATACCCCAGAATGTACACCGATAAACTCATCTTT
.,TRAV29/DV5,TRDJ1,TRDD3,CAASPFLTLLTGGSGLIF,TGTGCAGCAAGTCCCTTCCTCACGTTACTAACTGGGGGATCCGGACTCATCTTT
few,TRDV2,TRDJ1,TRDD3,CACDELLGDGIGTDKLIF,TGTGCCTGTGACGAATTACTGGGGGATGGGATTGGGACCGATAAACTCATCTTT
.,TRDV2,TRDJ1,TRDD3,CACDTLGDTLVVDKLIF,TGTGCCTGTGACACATTGGGGGATACGCTTGTTGTCGATAAACTCATCTTT
few,TRDV2,TRDJ3,TRDD3,CACDTVSQGDTSSWDTRQMFF,TGTGCCTGTGACACCGTGAGTCAGGGGGATACGAGCTCCTGGGACACCCGACAGATGTTTTTC
few,TRDV2,TRDJ3,.,CACDTAAIHSSWDTRQMFF,TGTGCCTGTGACACCGCGGCGATACACAGCTCCTGGGACACCCGACAGATGTTTTTC
.,TRDV2,TRDJ2,.,CACDPARFPTAQLFF,TGTGCCTGTGACCCTGCCAGATTCCCTACAGCACAACTCTTCTTT
few,TRDV1,TRDJ1,TRDD3,CALGDPLWGGWGIKGDKLIF,TGTGCTCTTGGGGACCCCCTTTGGGGGGGCTGGGGGATAAAAGGCGATAAACTCATCTTT
few,TRDV2,TRDJ3,TRDD3,CACDTGPWGLSSCDPRPMFF,TGTGCCTGTGACACCGGTCCCTGGGGGTTGAGCTCCTGTGACCCCCGCCCGATGTTTTTC
.,TRDV1,TRDJ1,TRDD3,CALGEQVLALLGPLLLGDQYTDKLIF,TGTGCTCTTGGGGAACAAGTCCTCGCCCTCCTAGGGCCCCTTTTACTGGGGGACCAATACACCGATAAACTCATCTTT
few,TRDV1,TRDJ1,.,CALGPHIRLARWGRPSYTDKLIF,TGTGCTCTTGGGCCCCACATTCGGCTGGCCAGATGGGGGCGACCTTCGTACACCGATAAACTCATCTTT
few,TRDV2,TRDJ1,TRDD3,CACDTLEEGYARDKLIF,TGTGCCTGTGACACCCTGGAAGAGGGATACGCACGAGATAAACTCATCTTT
few,TRDV2,TRDJ1,TRDD3,CACDNVLGSGGYANDKLIF,TGTGCCTGTGACAACGTGCTCGGGTCTGGGGGATACGCGAACGATAAACTCATCTTT
few,TRDV2,TRDJ3,TRDD3,CACVSLGDRTWDTRQMFF,TGTGCCTGTGTTTCCCTGGGGGATAGGACCTGGGACACCCGACAGATGTTTTTC